The 13 T cell receptor beta chains below come from one sample, sequenced in a study of beta chain features in type 1 diabetes. Expressed TCRB transcripts were sequenced after all isolated RNA was converted to cDNA. Only in-frame clones appear in the TCRdb table, and some are missing; sequencing was by immunoSEQ multiplex PCR. The profile covers over 350,000 clones, with about 16% appearing a single time and 0.019% taken by the ten largest. Sequencing used naive CD4+ T cells from blood. All receptors derive from a woman aged 18-29 years in good health.

In its sample, this clone was seen a few times. The chain recombines TRBV30 with TRBJ1-2; D not certain. This CDR3 contains 12 residues. Germline CDR1 and CDR2: GTSNPN and SVGIG (reference sequence). The V and J ends lost 2 bases and 4 bases respectively, with 8 bases between them. CDR3 bases: TGTGCCTGGAGTTCCAGTTCCTATGGCTACACCTTC. Its protein is CAWSSSSYGYTF.

This clone was seen a handful of times. Other DNA sequences from this sample encode an identical CDR3 as well. This chain uses TRBV10-3 with TRBJ2-7, with TRBD1 matching over 12 bases. The germline V gene encodes CDR1 ENHRY and CDR2 SYGVKD. The J segment lost 0 bases and the V segment lost 6 bases, leaving 0 bases of the junction unmatched. The CDR3 totals 14 residues. CDR3 sequence reads: CAIRGQGASYEQYF. CDR3 bases: TGTGCCATCAGGGGACAGGGGGCCTCCTACGAGCAGTACTTC.

The chain carries TRBV2 and TRBJ2-3; D might be TRBD2 (5 bases). V shed 10 bases and J shed 3 bases, with 17 bases lying between them. Germline V CDR1 and CDR2: SNHLY, FYNNEI. This CDR3 is 14 amino acids long. The CDR3 sequence: CATYGGLLTDTQYF. For the CDR3, the DNA is TGTGCCACCTACGGAGGACTTCTAACAGATACGCAGTATTTT. The full variable domain, completed using reference TRBV2 and TRBJ2-3, is EPEVTQTPSHQVTQMGQEVILRCVPISNHLYFYWYRQILGQKVEFLVSFYNNEISEKSEIFDDQFSVERPDGSNFTLKIRSTKLEDSAMYFCATYGGLLTDTQYFGPGTRLTVL.

Here the CDR3 reads CASSLGAENEQFF. The CDR3 DNA reads TGTGCCAGCAGCTTAGGAGCCGAAAATGAGCAGTTCTTC. V and J are TRBV7-3 and TRBJ2-1; the D is unclear. This CDR3 is built from 13 residues. CDR1 is SGHTA, CDR2 FQGTGA, per germline. V shed 2 bases and J shed 7 bases, with 9 bases lying between them.

Only a few counts were recorded for this clone. This chain links TRBV18 with TRBJ1-1, with 8 positions matching TRBD1. V lost 2 bases and J lost 3; bases outside the gene matches: 8. The germline CDR1 and CDR2 sequences are KGHSH and LQKENI. This CDR3 has 16 residues. The CDR3 sequence is CASSPATGAADTEAFF. The CDR3 DNA sequence: TGTGCCAGCTCACCAGCGACAGGGGCTGCGGACACTGAAGCTTTCTTT.

Only a few counts were recorded for this clone. The chain combines TRBV6-1 with TRBJ1-2; possibly TRBD1 for D (6 bases). Germline CDR1 is MNHNS and CDR2 is SASEGT. The V end lost 3 bases, the J end lost 8 bases, and 10 bases lay between the germline ends. The CDR3 runs to 12 residues. The CDR3 here is CASSDSRGGYTF. In DNA, the CDR3 is TGTGCCAGCAGTGATTCCAGGGGAGGCTACACCTTC.

The V call is TRBV18, the J call TRBJ1-2, with 7 bases lining up with TRBD1. The CDR3 runs to 15 residues. The J segment lost 3 bases and the V segment lost 2 bases, leaving 6 bases of the junction unmatched. Per the germline V gene, CDR1 is KGHSH and CDR2 is LQKENI. The CDR3 DNA reads as TGTGCCAGCTCACCAAGGGACAGCCTTGACTATGGCTACACCTTC. Translating it yields CASSPRDSLDYGYTF.

In the case of this clone: Other DNA sequences of this sample code for an identical CDR3. CDR3 loop: CASSLGTANYGYTF. In nucleotides, the CDR3 is TGCGCCAGCAGCTTGGGTACAGCTAACTATGGCTACACCTTC. V gene TRBV5-1 combines with J gene TRBJ1-2; D unresolved. V was cut by 0 bases and J by 0 bases, with 6 bases left in between. The germline CDR1 and CDR2 sequences are SGHRS and YFSETQ. There are 14 residues in the CDR3. The variable domain in full, completed from reference TRBV5-1 and TRBJ1-2, reads KAGVTQTPRYLIKTRGQQVTLSCSPISGHRSVSWYQQTPGQGLQFLFEYFSETQRNKGNFPGRFSGRQFSNSRSEMNVSTLELGDSALYLCASSLGTANYGYTFGSGTRLTVV.

The chain couples TRBV9 to TRBJ2-1; possibly TRBD2 for D (6 bases). Per the germline V gene, CDR1 is SGDLS and CDR2 is YYNGEE. Trimming removed 3 bases from V and 4 bases from J, with 8 bases in between. This CDR3 contains 13 residues. CDR3 bases: TGTGCCAGCAGCGGTGGGGGGTACAATGAGCAGTTCTTC. It is translated as CASSGGGYNEQFF. The complete variable domain, with remaining parts taken from reference TRBV9 and TRBJ2-1, reads DSGVTQTPKHLITATGQRVTLRCSPRSGDLSVYWYQQSLDQGLQFLIQYYNGEERAKGNILERFSAQQFPDLHSELNLSSLELGDSALYFCASSGGGYNEQFFGPGTRLTVL.

The genes are TRBV2 and TRBJ1-2; maybe TRBD1 (5 bases). The ends were cut back, 2 bases at V and 4 bases at J, with 14 bases in the middle. The germline V gene has CDR1 SNHLY and CDR2 FYNNEI. The CDR3 contains 15 residues. The CDR3 DNA reads as TGTGCCAGCAGTGAACCAGGGTGGGGTAGCTATGGCTACACCTTC. Translating it yields CASSEPGWGSYGYTF.

This clone was counted between two and nine times. This chain links TRBV28 with TRBJ1-5; D is unclear. The CDR3 consists of 15 residues. CDR1 is MDHEN, CDR2 SYDVKM, per germline. Trimming stripped 3 bases from V and 0 bases from J, with 9 bases between. The CDR3, as DNA: TGTGCCAGCAGTTTTATCTTCAGTAGCAATCAGCCCCAGCATTTT. Translating gives CASSFIFSSNQPQHF. Drawing the rest from reference TRBV28 and TRBJ1-5, the complete variable domain is DVKVTQSSRYLVKRTGEKVFLECVQDMDHENMFWYRQDPGLGLRLIYFSYDVKMKEKGDIPEGYSVSREKKERFSLILESASTNQTSMYLCASSFIFSSNQPQHFGDGTRLSIL.

This clone has more than one count but fewer than ten. The V call is TRBV13, the J call TRBJ1-2, with unresolved D. CDR1 is PRHDT and CDR2 is FYEKMQ in the germline V gene (reference sequence). The ends were cut back, 3 bases at V and 8 bases at J, with 7 bases in the middle. CDR3 length: 11 residues. CDR3 region: CASSFRGGYTF. As DNA, the CDR3 is TGTGCCAGCAGCTTTAGAGGGGGCTACACCTTC.

This clone was recorded a few times. The chain recombines TRBV15 with TRBJ2-3, with TRBD2 matching over 12 bases. V lost 5 bases and J lost 2; bases outside the gene matches: 8. Germline lookup yields CDR1 LNHNV and CDR2 YYDKDF (reference sequence). This CDR3 has 17 amino acids. CDR3 amino acids: CATSQFLAGGITDTQYF. The CDR3 DNA reads as TGTGCCACCAGCCAATTCCTAGCGGGGGGGATCACAGATACGCAGTATTTT.